This entry is about one T cell receptor beta chain. Its antigen remains unknown. Sample-barcoded 5' priming and a J-beta primer mix drove a second PCR of roughly 6 to 12 cycles. TCRdb fed the 5' RACE reads into MiXCR, producing one record per CDR3 protein. This table has over 500,000 distinct CDR3 sequences, approximately 52% appearing once. The length of the CDR3 is 13 residues. Germline CDR1 reads MNHEY; CDR2 reads SVGEGT. Between the trimmed V and J ends, which lost 2 bases and 7 bases, there was a span of 9 bases. The sample comes from a study of blood T cells in healthy people across ages. Findings of the study overall: While age rose, TCR beta diversity per million T cells dropped in a roughly linear way.

The TCR comes from a woman older than 75 in good health. This chain uses TRBV6-2 or TRBV6-3 with TRBJ1-5, with D maybe TRBD1 (5 bases). The sequenced material came from blood. The DNA of the CDR3 is TGTGCCAGCAGTTACATGGGGACCCAGCCCCAGCATTTT. The encoded protein is CASSYMGTQPQHF.